This T cell receptor (beta chain) came from a study of CD8 T cells in Susac syndrome. In germline, CDR1 is SGHRS, CDR2 YFSETQ. V lost 3 bases and J lost 5, with 11 bases in between. The CDR3 contains 14 residues. Roughly 0.45 to 1 ug RNA was reverse transcribed with random hexamers. MiXCR was run by TCRdb on the immunoSEQ multiplex PCR reads, yielding one entry per CDR3 protein. This table has 74,000 or so distinct CDR3 sequences, about 93% appearing once. In its sample, this clonotype was seen once. V usage is TRBV5-1 and J usage is TRBJ1-4; D ambiguous. What was sequenced was CD4+ T cells from PBMCs. This TCR derives from a human donor with Susac syndrome. CDR3 residues: CASSSRTENEKLFF. In DNA form, the CDR3 reads TGCGCCAGCAGCTCCCGGACGGAGAATGAAAAACTGTTTTTT. Combining the CDR3 with reference TRBV5-1 and TRBJ1-4 gives the whole variable domain KAGVTQTPRYLIKTRGQQVTLSCSPISGHRSVSWYQQTPGQGLQFLFEYFSETQRNKGNFPGRFSGRQFSNSRSEMNVSTLELGDSALYLCASSSRTENEKLFFGSGTQLSVL.